A selection of T cell receptor beta chains follows, all from one sample in a study of early T cells in non-severe SARS-CoV-2 infection. TCRdb recomputed calls from the 5' RACE reads with MiXCR, one row per CDR3 protein. Of some 60,000 distinct CDR3 sequences listed, around 9.9% were seen once; the top ten hold 1.2%. Sample: whole blood. The receptors originated from an adult who was a healthcare worker with PCR-confirmed SARS-CoV-2 infection or an uninfected control (not recorded which). The CDR3 runs from the conserved cysteine through the conserved F or W. The D gene is left open where the match is weak. Expanded clones are given a class, and other clones once, few, many or no size at all.

>NA|TRBV12-3/TRBV12-4|TRBD2|TRBJ2-5
CASSFIGAGGETQYF
TGTGCCAGCAGTTTCATCGGAGCGGGGGGAGAGACCCAGTACTTC
>few|TRBV3-1|NA|TRBJ1-6
CASSQEGHGPLHF
TGTGCCAGCAGCCAAGAAGGCCATGGGCCCCTCCACTTT
>few|TRBV12-3/TRBV12-4|NA|TRBJ1-2
CASSSRGSYNYGYTF
TGTGCCAGCAGTTCCAGGGGCAGCTATAACTATGGCTACACCTTC
>NA|TRBV3-1|TRBD1|TRBJ1-6
CASSQDSGGGNSPLHF
TGTGCCAGCAGCCAAGATTCAGGGGGGGGGAATTCACCCCTCCACTTT
>NA|TRBV3-1|TRBD1|TRBJ1-2
CASSLGQKYGYTF
TGTGCCAGCAGCCTGGGACAGAAATATGGCTACACCTTC
>many|TRBV4-1|NA|TRBJ1-4
CASSQDIRGRLFF
TGCGCCAGCAGCCAAGATATAAGGGGGAGACTGTTTTTT
>NA|TRBV6-4|NA|TRBJ1-1
CASTDEAFF
TGTGCCAGCACGGATGAAGCTTTCTTT
>NA|TRBV20-1|NA|TRBJ1-5
CSAPQGSNQPQHF
TGCAGTGCGCCTCAGGGGAGCAATCAGCCCCAGCATTTT
>many|TRBV2|NA|TRBJ2-3
CAFSRRGSKTDTQYF
TGTGCCTTCTCCCGAAGGGGGTCAAAGACAGATACGCAGTATTTT
>NA|TRBV20-1|NA|TRBJ2-2
CSAKYRATGELFF
TGCAGTGCAAAATACAGGGCTACCGGGGAGCTGTTTTTT
>NA|TRBV11-2|NA|TRBJ2-2
CASSLAGAFAGELFF
TGTGCCAGCAGCTTAGCCGGGGCCTTCGCCGGGGAGCTGTTTTTT
>NA|TRBV5-6|NA|TRBJ2-2
CASSQTGTLIRIGELFF
TGTGCCAGCAGCCAAACCGGGACCCTAATCCGTATCGGGGAGCTGTTTTTT
>NA|TRBV28|TRBD1|TRBJ1-2
CASSSPTGHGYTF
TGTGCCAGCAGTTCACCGACAGGGCATGGCTACACCTTC
>many|TRBV20-1|TRBD1|TRBJ2-1
CSAQDRVGNEQFF
TGCAGTGCCCAGGACAGGGTGGGCAATGAGCAGTTCTTC
>once|TRBV4-1|NA|TRBJ2-2
CASSQVKGWGRELFF
TGCGCCAGCAGCCAAGTCAAGGGGTGGGGCAGGGAGCTGTTTTTT
>few|TRBV11-3|TRBD2|TRBJ2-1
CASSLGFGTSGSSSYNEQFF
TGTGCCAGCAGCTTAGGCTTCGGGACTAGCGGGTCGAGCTCCTACAATGAGCAGTTCTTC
>NA|TRBV29-1|NA|TRBJ1-2
CSVTGTVNYGYTF
TGCAGCGTTACCGGGACGGTAAACTATGGCTACACCTTC
>NA|TRBV20-1|NA|TRBJ2-2
CSAQGGRPFTGELFF
TGCAGTGCCCAGGGAGGCCGGCCATTCACCGGGGAGCTGTTTTTT
>few|TRBV20-1|TRBD1|TRBJ1-5
CSAKGDRANQPQHF
TGCAGTGCCAAAGGGGACAGGGCAAATCAGCCCCAGCATTTT
>once|TRBV28|TRBD1|TRBJ2-5
CASTRQGVETQYF
TGTGCCAGCACGAGACAGGGGGTAGAGACCCAGTACTTC
>few|TRBV11-3|TRBD1|TRBJ2-2
CASAGTGAGELFF
TGTGCCAGCGCAGGGACAGGTGCCGGGGAGCTGTTTTTT
>few|TRBV30|NA|TRBJ2-2
CAWRFADANTGELFF
TGTGCCTGGAGGTTCGCTGACGCGAACACCGGGGAGCTGTTTTTT
>few|TRBV15|TRBD1|TRBJ1-5
CATSRAETGGPHF
TGTGCCACCAGCAGAGCAGAGACAGGGGGACCGCATTTT
>few|TRBV9|NA|TRBJ2-1
CASSPDRLVNDEQFF
TGTGCCAGCAGCCCAGATCGACTAGTTAATGATGAGCAGTTCTTC
>many|TRBV12-3/TRBV12-4|NA|TRBJ2-5
CASSPQGYETQYF
TGTGCCAGCAGTCCGCAGGGTTACGAGACCCAGTACTTC
>few|TRBV20-1|NA|TRBJ1-5
CSARDHWDPGQRNQPQHF
TGCAGTGCTAGAGATCATTGGGACCCGGGACAAAGGAATCAGCCCCAGCATTTT
>NA|TRBV27|TRBD2|TRBJ2-3
CASSIRAGGSTDTQYF
TGTGCCAGCAGTATACGGGCGGGGGGCTCCACAGATACGCAGTATTTT
>few|TRBV13|NA|TRBJ1-2
CASSLGPRQANYGYTF
TGTGCCAGCAGCTTAGGGCCCAGACAAGCTAACTATGGCTACACCTTC
>NA|TRBV11-2|NA|TRBJ1-1
CASSLPIWGVNTEAFF
TGTGCCAGCAGCTTACCCATATGGGGAGTTAACACTGAAGCTTTCTTT
>many|TRBV6-2/TRBV6-3|NA|TRBJ1-6
CASSAGPTNSPLHF
TGTGCCAGCAGCGCGGGACCGACAAATTCACCCCTCCACTTT
>few|TRBV3-1|NA|TRBJ2-3
CASSPPLGAYTQYF
TGTGCCAGCAGCCCCCCCTTAGGGGCATATACGCAGTATTTT
>NA|TRBV5-6|NA|TRBJ2-2
CASSFSTGELFF
TGTGCCAGCAGCTTTTCCACCGGGGAGCTGTTTTTT
>NA|TRBV6-4|NA|TRBJ2-2
CASSAKNTGELFF
TGTGCCAGCAGTGCCAAGAACACCGGGGAGCTGTTTTTT
>NA|TRBV3-1|TRBD1|TRBJ1-2
CASRGQGAIGYTF
TGTGCCAGCAGAGGACAGGGGGCAATCGGCTACACCTTC
>NA|TRBV11-2|NA|TRBJ1-6
CASSLVKGPSNSPLHF
TGTGCCAGCAGCTTGGTGAAAGGCCCCAGCAATTCACCCCTCCACTTT
>few|TRBV18|NA|TRBJ1-5
CASTTFGDQPQHF
TGTGCCAGCACTACCTTTGGAGATCAGCCCCAGCATTTT
>few|TRBV2|TRBD1|TRBJ2-2
CASNKQAGGTGELFF
TGTGCCAGCAACAAGCAGGCAGGGGGCACCGGGGAGCTGTTTTTT
>many|TRBV10-3|NA|TRBJ1-3
CAISRPSGNTIYF
TGTGCCATCAGTAGACCCTCTGGAAACACCATATATTTT
>NA|TRBV29-1|NA|TRBJ1-1
CSAEETEAFF
TGCAGCGCCGAGGAAACTGAAGCTTTCTTT